This paragraph covers one T cell receptor beta chain sequence. This entry is derived from a study of blood T cell repertoires in COVID-19. About the research overall: There were acute and convalescent COVID-19 samples, and they came from the United States, Italy and Spain. PBMCs, B-cell-depleted T cells, or T cells provided the cDNA or gDNA that made up the material.

The CDR3 is made up of 11 amino acids. Between the trimmed V and J ends, which lost 4 bases and 2 bases, there was a span of 6 bases. CDR1 and CDR2 from the germline V gene are SQVTM and ANQGSEA. Sequenced by immunoSEQ multiplex PCR; TCRdb stores in-frame clones only, minus some. This table holds 380,000 or so clones, about 87% found once. The TCR originated in a man in his thirties or forties who had recovered from COVID-19. The chain has TRBV29-1 and TRBJ2-7; D is perhaps TRBD2 (5 bases). Sequenced material: PBMCs or T cells enriched from blood (not recorded which). The CDR3 sequence is CSVVGAYEQYF. CDR3 coding DNA: TGCAGCGTTGTCGGGGCCTACGAGCAGTACTTC.